This T cell receptor (beta chain) was captured by sequencing in a study of T cells expressing NK-cell markers. Study details: Sorted CD3+CD56-NKG2C+, CD3+CD56+NKG2C- and CD3+CD56+NKG2C+ T cells were the source of the TCR beta repertoires.

Beta-chain TCR cDNA was generated via 5'RACE template switching with UMIs. TCRdb reanalyzed the 5' RACE reads and collapses them to one entry per CDR3 protein, without DNA. The listing records 300,000 to 450,000 distinct CDR3 sequences. The CDR3 is 16 amino acids. Material: blood T cells: a sorted CD56 or NKG2C T cell subset, CD4+ or CD8+ T cells, or bulk PBMC T cells (not recorded which). The V and J genes are TRBV12-3 or TRBV12-4 and TRBJ2-3; TCRdb gives TRBD2 as the D gene, but with no DNA this cannot be confirmed. This receptor was obtained from a man aged 18-70 years in good health. The CDR3 region is CASSLATGLPTDTQYF.